These 18 T cell receptor beta chains came from one sample sequenced in a study of cytomegalovirus exposure and HLA in healthy donors. Both 60 Vbeta primers and 13 Jbeta primers went into the PCR. Generated by immunoSEQ multiplex PCR, the TCRdb table keeps only in-frame clones and is missing some. The profile covers about 59,000 clones, with less than 85% appearing a single time and 6.8% taken by the ten largest. Specimen: PBMCs. These receptor sequences come from a man between 25 and 39 years old in good health and CMV-seropositive.

This clone was counted once. A read error may produce the germline difference seen at one junction end. The genes are TRBV7-7 and TRBJ2-7, with 7 bases lining up with TRBD2. The length of the CDR3 is 16 residues. Germline V CDR1 and CDR2: SSHAT, FNYEAQ (reference sequence). CDR3 in amino acids: CASSLGSGASISEQYF. The CDR3 DNA is TGTGCTAGCAGCTTAGGAAGCGGGGCCTCGATTAGCGAGCAGTACTTC.

This clone was seen just once. The rearrangement joins TRBV7-9 to TRBJ2-3; TRBD2 agrees at 10 bases. Per germline, CDR1 SEHNR and CDR2 FQNEAQ (reference sequence). V shed 2 bases and J 3 bases; nucleotides not matched to a gene: 11. The CDR3 length is 18 residues. DNA for the CDR3: TGTGCCAGCAGCTTAAAACAGCGGGGGGGAGGAGGGACAGATACGCAGTATTTT. Its translation: CASSLKQRGGGGTDTQYF.

The chain recombines TRBV7-9 with TRBJ2-7; D possibly corresponds to TRBD2 (5 bases). There are 13 residues in the CDR3. Deletions cut 9 bases from V and 5 bases from J, with 17 bases between. CDR1 and CDR2 from the germline V gene are SEHNR and FQNEAQ (reference sequence). The CDR3, as DNA: TGTGCCAGGTCGACGGGGAACGGCGACGAGCAGTACTTC. Its translation: CARSTGNGDEQYF. Full variable domain (missing parts from reference TRBV7-9 and TRBJ2-7): DTGVSQNPRHKITKRGQNVTFRCDPISEHNRLYWYRQTLGQGPEFLTYFQNEAQLEKSRLLSDRFSAERPKGSFSTLEIQRTEQGDSAMYLCARSTGNGDEQYFGPGTRLTVT.

The chain recombines TRBV29-1 with TRBJ2-4; D perhaps matches TRBD1 (6 bases). Germline V CDR1 and CDR2: SQVTM, ANQGSEA. The CDR3 is 14 residues long. Trimming took 6 bases from V and 4 from J, leaving 16 bases between them. In DNA form, the CDR3 reads TGCAGCGTGGAATCAGGGGCAGGGAAAAACATTCAGTACTTC. Translated, it gives CSVESGAGKNIQYF.

The rearrangement joins TRBV27 to TRBJ1-1, with 7 positions matching TRBD1. CDR3 length: 14 residues. Looked up from germline, CDR1 is MNHEY and CDR2 is SMNVEV (reference sequence). J lost 2 bases, V lost 6 bases, and 6 bases had no gene match. CDR3 amino acids: CASREGGFNTEAFF. In DNA form, the CDR3 reads TGTGCCAGCAGGGAAGGGGGCTTCAACACTGAAGCTTTCTTT.

CDR3 amino acids: CASSAQVNYGYTF. CDR3 sequence (DNA): TGTGCCAGCAGCGCACAGGTAAACTATGGCTACACCTTC. J is TRBJ1-2 and V is TRBV7-2; tentative D call: TRBD1 (5 bases). The CDR3 runs to 13 residues. Trimming left V 5 bases short and J 2 bases short, with 9 bases between. Germline CDR1 and CDR2: SGHTA and FQGNSA. The entire variable domain, with the rest obtained from reference TRBV7-2 and TRBJ1-2, is as follows: GAGVSQSPSNKVTEKGKDVELRCDPISGHTALYWYRQSLGQGLEFLIYFQGNSAPDKSGLPSDRFSAERTGGSVSTLTIQRTQQEDSAVYLCASSAQVNYGYTFGSGTRLTVV.

The V gene is TRBV30, the J gene TRBJ1-5, with 7 bases matching TRBD1. V was pared by 3 bases and J by 10 bases, with 15 bases of the junction left unmatched. Germline CDR1 is GTSNPN and CDR2 is SVGIG (reference sequence). CDR3 length: 15 residues. CDR3 nucleotide sequence: TGTGCCTGGAGCAGGGACAGCAGATCAGCCAGTCCCCAGCATTTT. It specifies CAWSRDSRSASPQHF.

In this sample, this clone turned up once. This chain joins TRBV5-1 and TRBJ2-7; D possibly corresponds to TRBD1 (7 bases). Trimming stripped 4 bases from V and 1 base from J, with 18 bases between. CDR1 is SGHRS and CDR2 is YFSETQ in the germline V gene. CDR3 length: 16 residues. In nucleotides, the CDR3 is TGCGCCAGCAGCCCAATCAGGGGGGCCAATTCCTACGAGCAGTACTTC. The encoded protein is CASSPIRGANSYEQYF.

This chain uses TRBV5-1 with TRBJ2-5; 8 bases map to TRBD1. The DNA end is more similar to TRBJ2-7, so the J call may be wrong. Per the germline V gene, CDR1 is SGHRS and CDR2 is YFSETQ. This CDR3 has 14 residues. The chain's CDR3 is CASSQGTGNYEQYF. The CDR3 DNA reads as TGCGCCAGCAGCCAGGGGACAGGAAACTACGAGCAGTACTTC.

The chain carries TRBV9 and TRBJ2-1; 15 bases align to TRBD2. This CDR3 is 18 amino acids long. The V gene end was trimmed by 3 bases and the J gene end by 5 bases; junction bases not matched to a gene: 9. The germline V gene encodes CDR1 SGDLS and CDR2 YYNGEE. In nucleotides, the CDR3 is TGTGCCAGCAGCGAGGGACTAGCGGGGGGCAGATCCAACAATGAGCAGTTCTTC. Protein sequence: CASSEGLAGGRSNNEQFF.

This chain joins TRBV5-1 and TRBJ1-1; D unclear. CDR3 length: 17 residues. From germline, CDR1 is SGHRS and CDR2 YFSETQ. Trimming cost V 0 bases and J 4 bases, with 19 bases left between them. The CDR3 here is CASSLALAPTRGTEAFF. The DNA of the CDR3 is TGCGCCAGCAGCTTGGCCTTGGCACCTACTCGCGGCACTGAAGCTTTCTTT.

The chain employs TRBV7-3 and TRBJ2-7, with 8 bases identical to TRBD2. The V gene's germline CDR1 is SGHTA and CDR2 FQGTGA. V dropped 3 bases and J dropped 2; count of bases not matched to a gene: 3. There are 14 residues in the CDR3. CDR3 sequence: CASSLGGGPYEQYF. In DNA form, the CDR3 reads TGTGCCAGCAGCTTGGGCGGGGGGCCCTACGAGCAGTACTTC.

The J gene is TRBJ2-7, the V gene TRBV27; maybe TRBD1 (6 bases). V lost 2 bases to trimming and J lost 3 bases, with 17 bases between them. Germline V gene sequence: CDR1 MNHEY, CDR2 SMNVEV (reference sequence). The CDR3 contains 16 residues. This chain's CDR3 is CASSLDTQTGYYEQYF. The CDR3 DNA reads TGTGCCAGCAGTTTAGATACACAGACAGGTTACTACGAGCAGTACTTC.

The V call is TRBV6-1, the J call TRBJ1-5; D is ambiguous. The V gene's germline CDR1 is MNHNS and CDR2 SASEGT. The CDR3 length is 15 residues. With 4 bases removed from V and 5 bases from J, the gap between germline ends came to 15 bases. The CDR3 coding sequence is TGTGCCAGCAGTGGCGCTTTGTCCCCCCATCAGCCCCAGCATTTT. Protein: CASSGALSPHQPQHF.

This clone was counted once. The V call is TRBV28, the J call TRBJ2-7; no definite D call. CDR3 size: 13 residues. Trimming pared 6 bases from V and 7 bases from J, leaving 16 bases between. Germline loops: CDR1 MDHEN, CDR2 SYDVKM. CDR3: CASSRISPVEQYF. The CDR3 DNA reads as TGTGCCAGCAGCCGTATTTCCCCCGTGGAGCAGTACTTC.

The chain couples TRBV4-2 to TRBJ2-3, with D perhaps matching TRBD1 (7 bases). V lost 4 bases and J lost 2, with 25 bases in between. Germline V gives CDR1 LGHNA, CDR2 YNFKEQ. CDR3 size: 19 residues. The CDR3 here is CASSPWTGLASVNTDTQYF. The CDR3 DNA reads TGTGCCAGCAGCCCATGGACAGGACTTGCTAGCGTGAACACAGATACGCAGTATTTT.

The genes are TRBV10-3 and TRBJ1-1; D not certain. The CDR3 runs 14 residues. Trimming removed 0 bases from V and 3 bases from J, with 8 bases in between. Per germline, CDR1 ENHRY and CDR2 SYGVKD. CDR3 region: CAISESPRYTEAFF. Here the CDR3 DNA reads TGTGCCATCAGTGAGTCCCCGCGATACACTGAAGCTTTCTTT.

This rearrangement joins TRBV28 to TRBJ1-1, with D possibly TRBD1 on 5 matching bases. CDR1 MDHEN and CDR2 SYDVKM come from the germline V gene. V was shortened by 4 bases and J by 10 bases, with 25 bases between the two germline ends. This CDR3 is built from 16 residues. CDR3: CASSSGGGESVRGAFF. CDR3 DNA sequence: TGTGCCAGCAGTTCTGGTGGAGGGGAATCGGTGAGGGGAGCTTTCTTT.